This TCR beta chain came from a study of vaccination effects on CD4 cells after COVID-19. V was cut by 7 bases and J by 0 bases, with 7 bases left in between. The CDR3 loop spans 14 amino acids. Germline CDR1 is LGHDT and CDR2 is YNNKEL (reference sequence). With regard to this clone: The antigen remains unidentified.

The repertoire was sequenced with immunoSEQ multiplex PCR; TCRdb's copy has only in-frame clones and lacks some. There are 20,000 to 25,000 clones in the sample; roughly 80% occur only once, and less than 20% lies in the top ten. ViraFEST expansion of antigen-specific CD4+ T cells with viral peptide pools preceded sequencing. After roughly eleven days in culture, the CD4+ T cells were isolated. The vaccine recipients had no prior SARS-CoV-2 infection, with negative nucleocapsid antibodies. This receptor was taken from a human donor who received a COVID-19 vaccine. The J gene is TRBJ2-6, the V gene TRBV3-1 (or the pseudogene TRBV3-2), with D hard to call. The starting material was CD4+ T cells from PBMCs cultured with HCoV-NL63 spike peptides, obtained before COVID-19 vaccination. CDR3 amino acids: CASTPRSGANVLTF. CDR3 DNA sequence: TGTGCCAGCACCCCCCGCTCTGGGGCCAACGTCCTGACTTTC.